This paragraph covers one TCR beta chain sequence. This clonotype showed up just a few times. It lacks a known antigen. Per-base qualities were not stored, and no clone one base away is much larger. The record originates from a study of T-cell reconstitution after alpha-beta-depleted transplantation in children listed by TCRdb under 2016. As for the study more broadly: Using TCR repertoire profiling, the study followed T-cell immune reconstitution in a quantitative way in children after TCRalphabeta/CD19-depleted allogeneic hematopoietic cell transplantation. Findings and caveats that apply to the study as a whole: The apparently early alphabetaT-cell count recovery about two months after transplant was reportedly dependent on only several hundred rapidly expanded clones derived from non-depleted graft cells. The frequencies of hyperexpanded clones fell over the following months, and after one year, T-cell counts and TCRbeta diversity were mostly attributed to newly produced T cells. In some patients, high TCRbeta diversity at day 60 was attributed to recipient T cells and intrathymic progenitors that had survived conditioning.

What this sample's treatment or condition label stands for: allogeneic hematopoietic cell transplantation with graft depleted of TCRalphabeta T cells and CD19 B cells. TCRalphabeta/CD19-depleted allogeneic hematopoietic cell grafts were given to the transplant recipients, all of whom were children. Library preparation was by PCR. The reads were generated on an Illumina HiSeq 2500. To normalize quantification of the TCRbeta repertoire, the TCR libraries were built with molecular barcoding that relied on unique molecular identifiers. In TCRdb, the public reads were trimmed at Q25 with fastp and aligned with MiXCR, with productive beta chains retained. Rows merge per CDR3 protein into single entries with the most common DNA and genes. Counted in this sample were 450,000 to 600,000 distinct CDR3 sequences; roughly 13% of them appeared once. Approximately 2.1% of the sample rests with the top ten. Unmatched junction bases come to 10, with V trimmed by 5 bases and J by 4 bases. The CDR3 spans 15 residues, from the cysteine through the phenylalanine. The retained sequence is limited to the CDR3, 45 bases, with the frame set at the first base. The germline V gene (reference sequence) supplies CDR1 SEHNR and CDR2 FQNEAQ.

The rearranged chain carries TRBV7-9 and TRBJ1-1, with 7 bases matching TRBD1. Here the sequenced sample was PBMCs, mostly from graft donor cells, taken 360 days after TCRalphabeta/CD19-depleted stem cell transplant. This receptor was taken from a male patient aged 10 to 17 who had a stem cell transplant for acute myeloid leukemia, so the T cells may come from the graft donor. Here is the DNA: TGTGCCAGCAGCCCTGTGAGGGGGCTGAGCACTGAAGCTTTCTTT. This yields the protein CASSPVRGLSTEAFF.